Listed below are T cell receptor beta chains from one sample, sequenced in a study of T cells after yellow fever vaccination. One entry per CDR3 protein results from TCRdb running MiXCR on the 5' RACE reads. Seen here are about 310,000 distinct CDR3 sequences, 3% to 4.5% observed once, and the top ten hold around 20%. The sequenced sample was PBMCs, obtained on the day of the yellow fever booster vaccination. The origin of the receptors is a man in his late teens or twenties who received the YFV17D yellow fever vaccine. Each CDR3 is given with its conserved first and last residue. Fields, in order: D gene, V gene, J gene, clone size, CDR3 protein, CDR3 DNA. D genes are given only for firm matches. Clone size is not always given. Where it is, it says once, few, many or a class for expanded clones.

D: .
V: TRBV2
J: TRBJ2-7
size: many
CDR3: CASSEDGGGGSYEQYF
DNA: TGTGCCAGCAGTGAAGACGGAGGTGGTGGCTCCTACGAGCAGTACTTC

D: .
V: TRBV20-1
J: TRBJ1-5
size: .
CDR3: CSARRDPHQPQHF
DNA: TGCAGTGCCAGGAGGGATCCCCATCAGCCCCAGCATTTT

D: .
V: TRBV5-6
J: TRBJ2-5
size: many
CDR3: CASSLAGEGRSYF
DNA: TGTGCCAGCAGCTTGGCCGGAGAGGGTCGGTCTTACTTC

D: .
V: TRBV20-1
J: TRBJ2-5
size: many
CDR3: CSTGLHDGETQYF
DNA: TGCAGTACCGGACTACACGACGGGGAGACCCAGTACTTC

D: TRBD2
V: TRBV4-3
J: TRBJ2-2
size: many
CDR3: CASSQSPGLAGFAGELFF
DNA: TGCGCCAGCAGCCAAAGTCCGGGACTAGCGGGCTTCGCCGGGGAGCTGTTTTTT

D: .
V: TRBV19
J: TRBJ2-5
size: .
CDR3: CASRAREQETQYF
DNA: TGTGCCAGTAGGGCCAGAGAACAAGAGACCCAGTACTTC

D: .
V: TRBV9
J: TRBJ2-6
size: many
CDR3: CASSVAWHASGANVLTF
DNA: TGTGCCAGCAGCGTAGCTTGGCATGCCTCTGGGGCCAACGTCCTGACTTTC

D: .
V: TRBV12-3/TRBV12-4
J: TRBJ2-7
size: few
CDR3: CASSPGPYEQYF
DNA: TGTGCCAGCAGTCCAGGACCGTACGAGCAGTACTTC

D: .
V: TRBV5-4
J: TRBJ2-1
size: .
CDR3: CASKLTDYNEQFF
DNA: TGTGCCAGCAAGCTGACCGATTACAATGAGCAGTTCTTC

D: .
V: TRBV20-1
J: TRBJ2-3
size: many
CDR3: CSAINITGSDTQYF
DNA: TGCAGTGCTATTAACATTACTGGGTCAGATACGCAGTATTTT

D: TRBD2
V: TRBV6-5
J: TRBJ2-2
size: many
CDR3: CASSRTSGGRTGELFF
DNA: TGTGCCAGCAGCAGGACTAGCGGAGGACGTACCGGGGAGCTGTTTTTT

D: TRBD1
V: TRBV4-3
J: TRBJ2-7
size: many
CDR3: CASSQYLTGGYEQYF
DNA: TGCGCCAGCAGCCAATACTTAACAGGGGGATACGAGCAGTACTTC

D: .
V: TRBV20-1
J: TRBJ1-6
size: many
CDR3: CSARDAGSSYNSPLHF
DNA: TGCAGTGCTAGAGACGCAGGGTCTTCCTATAATTCACCCCTCCACTTT

D: TRBD2
V: TRBV6-2/TRBV6-3
J: TRBJ2-1
size: many
CDR3: CASSYRDSGGANEQFF
DNA: TGTGCCAGCAGTTACCGGGATAGCGGGGGGGCCAATGAGCAGTTCTTC

D: TRBD2
V: TRBV10-3
J: TRBJ2-2
size: many
CDR3: CAISERLADTGELFF
DNA: TGTGCCATCAGTGAGCGGCTAGCGGACACCGGGGAGCTGTTTTTT

D: .
V: TRBV10-3
J: TRBJ2-2
size: many
CDR3: CAISDRDVTNTGELFF
DNA: TGTGCCATCAGTGACCGGGACGTAACGAACACCGGGGAGCTGTTTTTT

D: .
V: TRBV2
J: TRBJ1-4
size: .
CDR3: CASSPDSEKLFF
DNA: TGTGCCAGCAGTCCCGACAGTGAAAAACTGTTTTTT

D: .
V: TRBV6-5
J: TRBJ2-1
size: .
CDR3: CASSYHGGQGYEQFF
DNA: TGTGCCAGCAGTTACCACGGGGGGCAAGGCTATGAGCAGTTCTTC

D: TRBD1
V: TRBV12-3/TRBV12-4
J: TRBJ2-6
size: many
CDR3: CASSLTGGIGGANVLTF
DNA: TGTGCCAGCAGTCTGACAGGGGGAATAGGTGGGGCCAACGTCCTGACTTTC

D: TRBD2
V: TRBV7-9
J: TRBJ2-5
size: .
CDR3: CASSATLAGGWKETQYF
DNA: TGTGCCAGCAGCGCGACCCTAGCGGGGGGATGGAAAGAGACCCAGTACTTC

D: .
V: TRBV6-2/TRBV6-3
J: TRBJ2-3
size: few
CDR3: CASSEGQSTDTQYF
DNA: TGTGCCAGCAGTGAGGGACAAAGTACAGATACGCAGTATTTT

D: TRBD1
V: TRBV7-9
J: TRBJ2-1
size: many
CDR3: CASSEDRGDEQFF
DNA: TGTGCCAGCAGCGAGGACAGGGGCGATGAGCAGTTCTTC

D: .
V: TRBV20-1
J: TRBJ1-2
size: few
CDR3: CTKGAIGLGYTF
DNA: TGCACCAAAGGGGCTATTGGGCTTGGCTACACCTTC

D: .
V: TRBV7-2
J: TRBJ2-3
size: many
CDR3: CASSVQSTDTQYF
DNA: TGTGCCAGCAGCGTGCAGTCCACAGATACGCAGTATTTT